The TCR beta chain described here comes from a study of sequential checkpoint blockade in melanoma. Treatment noted: randomized to nivolumab then ipilimumab (arm A) or the reverse (arm B). From thawed PBMCs, live CD3+CD8+ cells negative for CD19 and CD56 were sorted. Generated by immunoSEQ multiplex PCR, the TCRdb table keeps only in-frame clones and is missing some. The sample has around 16,000 clones; 85% to 95% are singletons. CDR3 size: 12 residues. Germline CDR1 is SGHVS and CDR2 is FQNEAQ. The V gene lost 5 bases and the J gene lost 1 base, with 6 bases spanning the gap. Here the sequenced sample was CD8+ T cells sorted from blood (inferred from file names), taken from a patient given nivolumab and ipilimumab in sequence. The chain couples TRBV7-8 to TRBJ2-7; D uncertain. The receptor was derived from a human donor with melanoma. DNA for the CDR3: TGTGCCAGCAGCCCGGAGTCCTACGAGCAGTACGTC. It encodes CASSPESYEQYV.